Listed below are T cell receptor beta chains from one sample, sequenced in a study of T cell repertoires in cytomegalovirus infection. TCRdb redid the calling of the reads with MiXCR, one entry per CDR3 protein. The table has roughly 130,000 distinct CDR3 sequences, under 30% seen once. These receptors are not linked to any known antigen. The sample consisted of PBMCs, sequenced either directly or after in vitro stimulation (not recorded which). These receptors all stem from a human donor in good health (CMV status not recorded). Some clones in this sample may be carry-over from other donors' samples. Both conserved end residues are part of each CDR3. The order of the fields is clone size, J gene, D gene, V gene, CDR3 protein, CDR3 DNA. D genes are given only for firm matches. Rows may omit the clone size; those that give it use once, few, many or a size class.

size: .; J: TRBJ2-1; D: TRBD1; V: TRBV28; CDR3: CASSLGQGVRDEQFF; DNA: TGTGCCAGCAGTTTAGGACAGGGCGTGAGGGATGAGCAGTTCTTC
size: few; J: TRBJ1-5; D: .; V: TRBV2; CDR3: CASSEGQGYQPQHF; DNA: TGTGCCAGCAGTGAAGGGCAGGGTTATCAGCCCCAGCATTTT
size: .; J: TRBJ2-2; D: .; V: TRBV7-3; CDR3: CASSPSNWGVKDTGELFF; DNA: TGTGCCAGCAGCCCCTCTAATTGGGGAGTGAAGGACACCGGGGAGCTGTTTTTT
size: few; J: TRBJ1-1; D: .; V: TRBV4-1; CDR3: CASFGTGNTEAFF; DNA: TGCGCCAGCTTTGGGACCGGGAACACTGAAGCTTTCTTT
size: .; J: TRBJ1-1; D: .; V: TRBV4-1; CDR3: CASSSSTRDGNTEAFF; DNA: TGCGCCAGCAGCTCCAGTACTCGGGACGGGAACACTGAAGCTTTCTTT
size: .; J: TRBJ2-1; D: TRBD2; V: TRBV27; CDR3: CASSSGLAGGPEQFF; DNA: TGTGCCAGCAGTTCGGGACTAGCGGGAGGGCCTGAGCAGTTCTTC
size: few; J: TRBJ1-6; D: .; V: TRBV12-3/TRBV12-4; CDR3: CASTSGPYNSPLHF; DNA: TGTGCCAGCACCTCTGGTCCTTATAATTCACCCCTCCACTTT
size: .; J: TRBJ1-5; D: TRBD1; V: TRBV19; CDR3: CASSISRAGGEPQHF; DNA: TGTGCCAGTAGTATAAGTCGCGCAGGGGGTGAGCCCCAGCATTTT
size: .; J: TRBJ2-3; D: TRBD2; V: TRBV19; CDR3: CASSALAALTDTQYF; DNA: TGTGCCAGTAGTGCTCTAGCGGCCTTGACAGATACGCAGTATTTT
size: many; J: TRBJ1-2; D: .; V: TRBV5-6; CDR3: CASDGPNYGYTF; DNA: TGTGCCAGCGACGGACCGAACTATGGCTACACCTTC